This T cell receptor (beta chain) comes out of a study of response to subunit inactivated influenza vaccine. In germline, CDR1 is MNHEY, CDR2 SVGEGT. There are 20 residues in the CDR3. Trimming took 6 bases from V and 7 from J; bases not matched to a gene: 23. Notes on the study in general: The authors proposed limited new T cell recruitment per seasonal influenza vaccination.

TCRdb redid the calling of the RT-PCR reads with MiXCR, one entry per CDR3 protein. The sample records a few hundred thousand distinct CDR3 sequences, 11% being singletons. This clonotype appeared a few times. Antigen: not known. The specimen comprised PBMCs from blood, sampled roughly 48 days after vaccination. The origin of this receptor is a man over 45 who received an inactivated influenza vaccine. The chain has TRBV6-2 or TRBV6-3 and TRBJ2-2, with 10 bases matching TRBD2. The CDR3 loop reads CASSPVPDRLAGEAGGELFF. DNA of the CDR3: TGTGCCAGCAGCCCTGTGCCCGACCGGCTAGCGGGGGAGGCCGGCGGGGAGCTGTTTTTT.